This T cell receptor (beta chain) is from a study of shared clonotypes between healthy human individuals (dated by TCRdb to the early 2020s). Looking at the study overall: The cohort comprised two women and a few men aged 18 to 49 years. Per donor, three plates each were used for CD4 naive and CD4 memory, two for CD8 naive, and one for CD8 memory. To estimate repertoire size and how much clonotype sharing occurs between individuals, the study deeply sequenced the blood TCR repertoires of roughly 5 healthy adults. Libraries were prepared and TCR repertoires were sequenced by different laboratories using diverse techniques, in order to increase sequencing depth and limit assay-specific biases. Per donor, leukapheresis produced somewhere between about 0.94 and 9 billion PBMCs.

Healthy HIV-negative adults with no recently reported acute infections or vaccinations were included as donors. Every donor was a Caucasian adult residing in Nashville, Tennessee, USA. Magnetic negative selection was used to enrich CD4+ T cells, after which naive cells were positively selected on CD45RA and the negative fraction became the memory subset. Blood was obtained by leukapheresis, after which PBMCs were separated by Ficoll-Histopaque density gradient centrifugation and cryopreserved in liquid nitrogen vapor phase. Analytical flow cytometry was used to check the purity and quantity of every magnetically sorted T cell population. Each sorted fraction had its genomic DNA isolated and then quantified by UV absorbance on a Nanodrop 2000c. Including the terminal cysteine and phenylalanine, the CDR3 comprises 17 residues. Only CDR3 DNA is held: 51 bases, read in frame from base 1. The germline V and J ends show losses of 0 bases and 3 bases respectively, and no gene match explains 3 bases of the junction. The germline V gene supplies CDR1 KGHSH and CDR2 LQKENI.

Using the deep immunoSEQ assay, TCR CDR3 regions were amplified from genomic DNA by multiplex PCR. Genomic DNA extracted from each cell subset was distributed evenly over all wells of several immunoSEQ 96-well plates, and each plate served as one replicate. For sorted subsets, each replicate PCR was loaded with around 200 ng genomic DNA, equivalent to about 33,000 T cell genomes. The purified libraries were quantified using a Qubit 3.0 fluorometer, sized with a Bioanalyzer 2100, and then quantified again using the KAPA Library Quantification kit. Every immunoSEQ 96-well plate was sequenced on a separate single-read 150-cycle Illumina NextSeq 550 flow cell. The authors' analysis ran thus. The immunoSEQ output contained only junctional sequences without quality scores, so filtering could not match that applied to full-length reads. Sequences were annotated with PyIR, a Python wrapper for IgBLAST v1.9, using IMGT germline references to assign V/J genes and CDR3. Reads were filtered out if the reads had weak V/J assignments (E-value above 1e-6), no CDR3, stop codons, out-of-frame junctions, or ambiguous translated residues. V3J clonotypes were defined as sequences sharing an identical inferred V gene, J gene, and CDR3 amino acid sequence. To compute the percentage overlap between repertoires, the number of shared unique clonotypes was divided by the size of the smaller repertoire. RTK rarefaction, the Chao1 estimator, and Recon v2.1 estimates of unobserved clonotypes were used to assess repertoire richness. Generation probabilities for all TCRbeta clonotypes obtained by the gDNA method from a few donors were computed using OLGA. The clones in this table, taken by TCRdb from immuneACCESS, are in-frame only. Not every clone is retained; where verified, under half of the shortfall comes from an unresolved V gene, and the cause of the rest is unknown. The V and J calls and clone size come from that table; D and trimming were worked out from the DNA. The sample table shows about 340,000 clones, and roughly 80% are seen once. About 10% of the sample is taken by the ten largest.

The investigation overall reported the following: Because the study included only a small number of donors, the genetic and exposure-history diversity represented was limited. Incomplete sequencing was indicated by rarefaction of sorted-subset datasets, despite the large sequencing depth. Compared with non-shared clonotypes, the clonotypes found in all four sorted-subset donors had higher generation probabilities. Naive subsets generally had larger estimated clonotype richness than memory subsets did. Pairwise subsampling led to the expectation that sequencing depth would affect the degree of clonotype sharing among donors. Around 5.4% of naive CD4, 3.5% of naive CD8, approximately 2.2% of memory CD4, and about 0.4% of memory CD8 clonotypes were shared across several donors. Sampling was restricted to blood, and TCR repertoires in tissues likely differ from the TCR repertoires found in blood.

Note on this clone: Its recognized antigen is unknown. Per-base qualities were not stored, and no clone one base away is much larger.

Recombination linked TRBV18 to TRBJ2-3; the central 13 bases match TRBD2. The receptor's source is a man aged 25 to 40 in good health. Material: memory CD4+ T cells sorted from blood. The cell subset or site label, read with the paper, signifies: CD45RA-negative fraction. The CDR3 has the sequence CASSPPSLAGGTDTQYF. The DNA is TGTGCCAGCTCACCACCGTCACTAGCGGGAGGGACAGATACGCAGTATTTT.